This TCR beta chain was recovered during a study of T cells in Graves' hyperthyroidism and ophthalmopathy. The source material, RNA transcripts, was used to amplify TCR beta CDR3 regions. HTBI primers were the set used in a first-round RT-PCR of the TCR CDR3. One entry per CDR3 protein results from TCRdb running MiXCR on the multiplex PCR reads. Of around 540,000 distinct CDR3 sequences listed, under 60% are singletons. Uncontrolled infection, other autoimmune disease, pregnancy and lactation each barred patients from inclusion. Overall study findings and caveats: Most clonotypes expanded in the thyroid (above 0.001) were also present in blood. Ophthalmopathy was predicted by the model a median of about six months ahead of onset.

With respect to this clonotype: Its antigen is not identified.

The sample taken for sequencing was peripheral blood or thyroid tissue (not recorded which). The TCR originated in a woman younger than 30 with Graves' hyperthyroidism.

The DNA for the CDR3 is TGCAGCTTAGGGACAGGGCGGAGGGCTGAAGCTTTCTTT. Translated: CSLGTGRRAEAFF. This chain joins TRBV29-1 and TRBJ1-1; TRBD1 matches 9 bases. V trimming: 8 bases; J trimming: 6 bases; junction bases outside the gene matches: 10. This CDR3 region has 13 residues. CDR1 SQVTM and CDR2 ANQGSEA come from the germline V gene. The whole variable domain, filled in from reference TRBV29-1 and TRBJ1-1, reads SAVISQKPSRDICQRGTSLTIQCQVDSQVTMMFWYRQQPGQSLTLIATANQGSEATYESGFVIDKFPISRPNLTFSTLTVSNMSPEDSSIYLCSLGTGRRAEAFFGQGTRLTVV.